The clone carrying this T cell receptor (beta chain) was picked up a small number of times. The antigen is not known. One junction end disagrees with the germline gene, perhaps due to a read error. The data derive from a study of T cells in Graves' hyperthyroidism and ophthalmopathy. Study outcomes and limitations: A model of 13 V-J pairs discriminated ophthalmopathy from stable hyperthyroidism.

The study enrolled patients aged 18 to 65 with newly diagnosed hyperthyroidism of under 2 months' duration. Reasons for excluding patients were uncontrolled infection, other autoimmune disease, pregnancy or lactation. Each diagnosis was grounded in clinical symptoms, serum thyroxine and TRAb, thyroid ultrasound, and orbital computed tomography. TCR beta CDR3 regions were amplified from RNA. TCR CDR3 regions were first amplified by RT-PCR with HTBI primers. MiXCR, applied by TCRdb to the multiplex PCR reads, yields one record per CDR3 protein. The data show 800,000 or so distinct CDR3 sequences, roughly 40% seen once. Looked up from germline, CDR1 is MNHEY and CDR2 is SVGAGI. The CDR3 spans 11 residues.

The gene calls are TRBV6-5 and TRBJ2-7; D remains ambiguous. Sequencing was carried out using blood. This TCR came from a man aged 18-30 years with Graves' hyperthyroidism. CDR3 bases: TGTACCAGCCACGAAGGCTACGAGCAGTACTTC. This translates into CTSHEGYEQYF.